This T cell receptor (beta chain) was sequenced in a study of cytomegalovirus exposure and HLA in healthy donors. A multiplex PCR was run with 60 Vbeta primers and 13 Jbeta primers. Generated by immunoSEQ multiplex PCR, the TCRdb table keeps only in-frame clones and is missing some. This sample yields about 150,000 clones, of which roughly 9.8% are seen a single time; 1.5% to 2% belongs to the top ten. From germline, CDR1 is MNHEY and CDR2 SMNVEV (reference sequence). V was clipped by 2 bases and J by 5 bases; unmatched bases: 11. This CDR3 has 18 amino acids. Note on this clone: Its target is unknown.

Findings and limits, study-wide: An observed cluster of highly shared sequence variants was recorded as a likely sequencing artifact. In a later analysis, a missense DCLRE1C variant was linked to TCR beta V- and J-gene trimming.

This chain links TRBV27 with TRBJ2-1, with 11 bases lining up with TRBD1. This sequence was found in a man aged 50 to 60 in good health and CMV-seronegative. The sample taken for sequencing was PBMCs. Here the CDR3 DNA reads TGTGCCAGCAGTTTACGGACAGGGGGCGCTGGTTTGGACAATGAGCAGTTCTTC. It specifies CASSLRTGGAGLDNEQFF.